This T cell receptor (beta chain) was retrieved from a study of Graves' ophthalmopathy and Graves' hyperthyroidism. Whole-study findings and limits: Blood also held most thyroid clonotypes expanded above 0.001 frequency.

J was trimmed by 6 bases and V by 5 bases; bases with no gene match: 10. This CDR3 region has 15 residues. Germline assignment: CDR1 LGHDT and CDR2 YNNKEL (reference sequence). The authors amplified TCR beta CDR3 regions, and they did so from RNA transcripts for repertoire sequencing. RT-PCR with HTBI primers came first, then second-round multiplex PCR. TCRdb processed the multiplex PCR reads anew with MiXCR; each CDR3 protein has one entry. Of more than 300,000 distinct CDR3 sequences listed, roughly a sixth were seen once; the top ten hold 2% to 3%. Aged 18 to 65, the patients with hyperthyroidism had under 2 months' duration and were newly diagnosed. Clinical symptoms, serum thyroxine, TRAb, thyroid ultrasound and orbital computed tomography were relied on for diagnosis. The PBMCs used were ones drawn from 10 ml of fresh peripheral blood. A remark on this clonotype: Its antigen is undetermined.

This clonotype originated in an adult woman with stable Graves' hyperthyroidism. The sample consisted of peripheral blood. The rearrangement links TRBV3-1 to TRBJ1-1, with 9 nucleotides matching TRBD1. The CDR3 DNA follows: TGTGCCAGCAGCTCAAGTGGACAGGGGAGGGCTGAAGCTTTCTTT. This translates into CASSSSGQGRAEAFF.